The 18 T cell receptor beta chains below all came from one sample that was sequenced in a study of blood T cell repertoires in COVID-19. Generated by immunoSEQ multiplex PCR, the TCRdb table keeps only in-frame clones and is missing some. The table lists over 450,000 clones, about 89% of them singletons. The sample taken for sequencing was peripheral blood. The origin of the receptors is a woman in her 50s with COVID-19, enrolled during active disease.

In DNA form, the CDR3 reads TGTGCCAGCAGCTCCAGACTAGCGGGGTCCCTTATGGACACAGATACGCAGTATTTT. Encoded protein: CASSSRLAGSLMDTDTQYF. The chain couples TRBV11-2 to TRBJ2-3; 11 bases are a match to TRBD2. CDR1 is SGHAT and CDR2 is FQNNGV in the germline V gene. CDR3 length: 19 amino acids. V lost 4 bases and J lost 2; bases outside the gene matches: 14.

The chain links TRBV29-1 to TRBJ1-1; D uncertain. Germline CDR1 reads SQVTM; CDR2 reads ANQGSEA. This CDR3 has 11 amino acids. V was clipped by 3 bases and J by 2 bases, with 4 bases between them. CDR3 sequence (DNA): TGCAGCGTTGAGTTAAACACTGAAGCTTTCTTT. Its translation is CSVELNTEAFF. Full variable domain (missing parts from reference TRBV29-1 and TRBJ1-1): SAVISQKPSRDICQRGTSLTIQCQVDSQVTMMFWYRQQPGQSLTLIATANQGSEATYESGFVIDKFPISRPNLTFSTLTVSNMSPEDSSIYLCSVELNTEAFFGQGTRLTVV.

The V and J genes are TRBV6-4 and TRBJ2-2; 7 bases are shared with TRBD1. Looked up from germline, CDR1 is MRHNA and CDR2 is SNTAGT. The CDR3 totals 15 residues. The trim removed 0 bases at V and 7 bases at J, leaving 5 bases unmatched. CDR3 sequence (DNA): TGTGCCAGCAGTGACTCACTCCAGGGGGACGGGGAGCTGTTTTTT. Protein product: CASSDSLQGDGELFF.

J is TRBJ2-3 and V is TRBV7-9, with D possibly being TRBD2 (5 bases). The CDR3 runs to 16 residues. The V end was cut by 2 bases, the J end by 2 bases, with 14 bases between. Germline CDR1 and CDR2: SEHNR and FQNEAQ (reference sequence). CDR3 sequence (DNA): TGTGCCAGCAGCTTAACTGCCGGGGAACCCACAGATACGCAGTATTTT. Its translation: CASSLTAGEPTDTQYF.

V gene TRBV2 combines with J gene TRBJ1-2; 8 positions match TRBD1. CDR1 and CDR2 (germline): SNHLY, FYNNEI. The trim removed 6 bases at V and 4 bases at J, leaving 4 bases unmatched. The CDR3 has 13 residues. The DNA of the CDR3 is TGTGCCAGCAGCGAGGGGACAGGCTATGGCTACACCTTC. Translated: CASSEGTGYGYTF.

The chain links TRBV29-1 to TRBJ2-7, with TRBD2 as a possible D gene (7 bases). V lost 4 bases, J lost 5 bases, and 15 bases lay in between. In germline, CDR1 is SQVTM, CDR2 ANQGSEA. This CDR3 has 13 amino acids. This CDR3 is CSVVRGGRDEQYF. CDR3 in DNA: TGCAGCGTTGTTAGGGGGGGCAGGGACGAGCAGTACTTC.

The CDR3 is CAWTVQGNSPLHF. The CDR3 region has the DNA TGTGCCTGGACTGTCCAGGGAAATTCACCCCTCCACTTT. The genes are TRBV30 and TRBJ1-6; D might be TRBD1 (5 bases). The germline gives CDR1 GTSNPN, CDR2 SVGIG (reference sequence). This CDR3 is 13 amino acids long. The V gene lost 4 bases and the J gene lost 7 bases, with 11 bases spanning the gap.

The chain recombines TRBV5-1 with TRBJ2-2; 11 positions match TRBD2. Germline values: CDR1 SGHRS, CDR2 YFSETQ. The CDR3 is 18 amino acids. J was trimmed by 6 bases and V by 0 bases; bases with no gene match: 10. The CDR3: CASSLAGSGGAVPGELFF. The CDR3 nucleotides read TGCGCCAGCAGCTTGGCTGGTAGCGGGGGGGCCGTCCCCGGGGAGCTGTTTTTT.

The rearrangement links TRBV18 to TRBJ1-2; tentative D call: TRBD1 (5 bases). The CDR3 is 15 residues long. V was shortened by 6 bases and J by 4 bases, with 18 bases between the two germline ends. Looked up from germline, CDR1 is KGHSH and CDR2 is LQKENI. CDR3: CASSSAGQILYGYTF. In DNA form, the CDR3 reads TGTGCCAGCTCGTCCGCAGGGCAGATACTCTATGGCTACACCTTC.

The V call is TRBV30, the J call TRBJ2-1, with unresolved D. Germline V CDR1 and CDR2: GTSNPN, SVGIG (reference sequence). Trimming left V 0 bases short and J 4 bases short, with 7 bases between. The CDR3 consists of 13 residues. In DNA, the CDR3 is TGTGCCTGGAGTGTACAAGTATACAATGAGCAGTTCTTC. This translates into CAWSVQVYNEQFF.

V is TRBV6-2 or TRBV6-3 and J is TRBJ1-5, with D possibly TRBD1 on 6 matching bases. Per the germline V gene, CDR1 is MNHEY and CDR2 is SVGEGT. CDR3 length: 15 residues. Trimming took 5 bases from V and 0 from J, leaving 11 bases between them. CDR3 DNA: TGTGCCAGCAGTATACAGGGCTATAGCAATCAGCCCCAGCATTTT. Protein product: CASSIQGYSNQPQHF.

This chain connects TRBV4-1 to TRBJ1-1; D unresolved. V lost 0 bases, J lost 2 bases, and 16 bases lay in between. Germline loops: CDR1 MGHRA, CDR2 YSYEKL. This CDR3 region has 17 residues. The CDR3 here is CASSQELVGRGNTEAFF. CDR3 DNA: TGCGCCAGCAGCCAAGAACTGGTCGGACGGGGAAACACTGAAGCTTTCTTT.

The chain employs TRBV7-3 and TRBJ2-2; D remains unclear. The CDR3 sequence is 15 residues long. The V gene lost 5 bases and the J gene lost 2 bases, with 12 bases spanning the gap. Germline CDR1 is SGHTA and CDR2 is FQGTGA. CDR3 nucleotides: TGTGCCAGCAGCACCGGAGAGACCAACACCGGGGAGCTGTTTTTT. This gives the protein CASSTGETNTGELFF.

This chain joins TRBV28 and TRBJ1-1; 8 nucleotides align to TRBD1. V trimming: 5 bases; J trimming: 6 bases; junction bases outside the gene matches: 11. CDR1 and CDR2 from the germline V gene are MDHEN and SYDVKM. CDR3 length: 15 amino acids. The CDR3 nucleotides are TGTGCCAGCAGTCCCGGAGACAGGGGTGGCCCTGAAGCTTTCTTT. The encoded protein is CASSPGDRGGPEAFF.

The chain joins TRBV5-4 to TRBJ2-7; the match to TRBD1 covers 7 bases. This CDR3 contains 15 residues. The V and J ends lost 0 bases and 0 bases, in that order; junction bases with no gene match: 3. CDR1 and CDR2 (germline): SGHNT, YYREEE (reference sequence). The CDR3 is CASSLAQGVSYEQYF. CDR3 coding DNA: TGTGCCAGCAGCTTGGCCCAGGGGGTCTCCTACGAGCAGTACTTC.

CDR3 region: CAWMRRETQYF. The CDR3 region has the DNA TGTGCCTGGATGCGGAGGGAGACCCAGTACTTC. V is TRBV30 and J is TRBJ2-5; possibly TRBD2 for D (5 bases). V shed 4 bases and J shed 5 bases, with 8 bases lying between them. CDR3 length equals 11 residues. CDR1 GTSNPN and CDR2 SVGIG come from the germline V gene (reference sequence).

The J gene is TRBJ2-3, the V gene TRBV2, with 7 bases identical to TRBD1. With V trimmed by 5 bases and J by 1 base, 9 bases remained unmatched. The CDR3 runs to 16 residues. Germline values: CDR1 SNHLY, CDR2 FYNNEI. CDR3 amino acids: CASSHHRQGGTDTQYF. The CDR3 DNA reads TGTGCCAGCAGTCACCACCGACAGGGTGGCACAGATACGCAGTATTTT.

The CDR3 DNA reads as TGTGCCAGCAGTTCTGCGACAGGGCCCCACAATGAGCAGTTCTTC. This gives the protein CASSSATGPHNEQFF. This chain connects TRBV27 to TRBJ2-1, with TRBD1 matching over 7 bases. The CDR3 runs to 15 residues. With V trimmed by 4 bases and J by 5 bases, 8 bases remained unmatched. CDR1 MNHEY and CDR2 SMNVEV come from the germline V gene (reference sequence).